Sequencing of this T cell receptor (beta chain) was carried out in a study of blood T cell repertoires in COVID-19. Study overall: Whether acute or convalescent, the COVID-19 samples came from the United States, Italy and Spain.

In the case of this clone: The same CDR3 is also encoded by other DNA sequences in this sample.

In terms of age and location, participants ranged from roughly 18 to 95 years and lived in about 25 US areas. Clinical history as reported by participants underpinned cohort assignment. The CDR3 has 13 amino acids. Germline V lookup: CDR1 SGDLS, CDR2 YYNGEE. Trimming left V 0 bases short and J 3 bases short, with 6 bases between. The authors' processing: Scientists estimated how many nucleated cells there were by amplifying reference gene primers. Using immunoSEQ multiplex PCR, the repertoire was profiled, and TCRdb retains in-frame clones only, with some absent. V and J calls and clone size are copied from that table; D and trimming were computed from the DNA. The repertoire has roughly 250,000 clones, around 84% of them found once; the top ten carry roughly 1.7%.

The genes are TRBV9 and TRBJ1-1; D gene ambiguous. The receptor's source is a woman in her 50s who had recovered from COVID-19. The sample was PBMCs or T cells enriched from blood (not recorded which). The CDR3 region is CASSVGQDTEAFF. CDR3 bases: TGTGCCAGCAGCGTAGGGCAGGACACTGAAGCTTTCTTT. The whole variable domain, filled in from reference TRBV9 and TRBJ1-1, reads DSGVTQTPKHLITATGQRVTLRCSPRSGDLSVYWYQQSLDQGLQFLIQYYNGEERAKGNILERFSAQQFPDLHSELNLSSLELGDSALYFCASSVGQDTEAFFGQGTRLTVV.